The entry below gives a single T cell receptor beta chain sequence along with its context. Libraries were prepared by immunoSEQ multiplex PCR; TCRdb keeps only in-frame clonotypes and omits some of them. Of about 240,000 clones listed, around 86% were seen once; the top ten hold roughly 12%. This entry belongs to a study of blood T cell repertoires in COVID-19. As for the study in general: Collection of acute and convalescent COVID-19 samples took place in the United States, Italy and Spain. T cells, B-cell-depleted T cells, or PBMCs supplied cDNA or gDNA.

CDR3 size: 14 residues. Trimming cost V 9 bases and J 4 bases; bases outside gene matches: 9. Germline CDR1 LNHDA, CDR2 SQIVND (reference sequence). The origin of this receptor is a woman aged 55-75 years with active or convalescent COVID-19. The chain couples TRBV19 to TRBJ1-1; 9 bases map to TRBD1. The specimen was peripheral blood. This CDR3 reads CASRDREVGTEAFF. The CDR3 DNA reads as TGTGCCAGCCGGGACAGGGAAGTAGGCACTGAAGCTTTCTTT.